These 21 T cell receptor beta chains share one sample of origin, sequenced in a study of metastatic and nonmetastatic thyroid tumors. MiXCR reprocessed the PCR reads for TCRdb. The table lists some 41,000 clones, approximately 3% of them singletons. All patients reached thyroid surgery having received no treatment beforehand. The sequenced sample was blood. Receptors originate from a female donor with papillary thyroid cancer or a benign thyroid nodule (not recorded which). Some clones in this sample may be carry-over from other donors' samples.

This clone showed up many times. The chain employs TRBV7-2 and TRBJ2-3; TRBD1 or TRBD2 may be the D gene (5 bases each). CDR1 is SGHTA and CDR2 is FQGNSA in the germline V gene. CDR3 size: 14 residues. V lost 2 bases and J 1 base, leaving 7 bases between the germline ends. The CDR3 loop reads CASSLRGGTDTQYF. CDR3 nucleotide sequence: TGTGCCAGCAGCTTAAGAGGGGGCACAGATACGCAGTATTTT. Full variable domain (remainder filled in from reference TRBV7-2 and TRBJ2-3): GAGVSQSPSNKVTEKGKDVELRCDPISGHTALYWYRQSLGQGLEFLIYFQGNSAPDKSGLPSDRFSAERTGGSVSTLTIQRTQQEDSAVYLCASSLRGGTDTQYFGPGTRLTVL.

This clone has ten or more counts. The V call is TRBV6-1, the J call TRBJ1-3; D is ambiguous. CDR3 size: 16 residues. Germline lookup yields CDR1 MNHNS and CDR2 SASEGT. V was clipped by 0 bases and J by 0 bases, with 9 bases between them. This CDR3 reads CASSEALGSSGNTIYF. CDR3 coding DNA: TGTGCCAGCAGTGAAGCGCTCGGCAGCTCTGGAAACACCATATATTTT.

This clone has at least ten counts. The chain joins TRBV10-2 to TRBJ2-7; D gene unclear. CDR3 size: 13 residues. V was cut by 7 bases and J by 2 bases, with 12 bases left in between. The V gene's germline CDR1 is WSHSY and CDR2 SAAADI. The CDR3 here is CASKPGLAYEQYF. CDR3 DNA: TGCGCCAGCAAACCGGGCCTTGCCTACGAGCAGTACTTC.

This clone was seen a handful of times. The chain employs TRBV5-1 and TRBJ2-2; D is ambiguous. With 4 bases removed from V and 1 base from J, the gap between germline ends came to 8 bases. The CDR3 length is 14 residues. Germline V gene sequence: CDR1 SGHRS, CDR2 YFSETQ. This CDR3 is CASSHGGNTGELFF. CDR3 coding DNA: TGCGCCAGCAGCCACGGTGGGAACACCGGGGAGCTGTTTTTT. The full variable domain, with the rest looked up from reference TRBV5-1 and TRBJ2-2, is KAGVTQTPRYLIKTRGQQVTLSCSPISGHRSVSWYQQTPGQGLQFLFEYFSETQRNKGNFPGRFSGRQFSNSRSEMNVSTLELGDSALYLCASSHGGNTGELFFGEGSRLTVL.

Only a few counts were recorded for this clone. The chain has TRBV6-1 and TRBJ2-7; D is uncertain. Germline loops: CDR1 MNHNS, CDR2 SASEGT. There are 12 residues in the CDR3. Trimming shortened V by 7 bases and J by 2 bases, and 9 bases separated the two germline ends. CDR3 residues: CASTQYAYEQYF. The DNA for the CDR3 is TGTGCCAGCACACAGTATGCCTACGAGCAGTACTTC.

A few counts support this clone. The chain joins TRBV6-2 or TRBV6-3 to TRBJ1-1; D is unclear. Trimming left V 0 bases short and J 7 bases short, with 9 bases between. This CDR3 spans 13 amino acids. Germline loops: CDR1 MNHEY, CDR2 SVGEGT. The CDR3 spells CASSYSRALEAFF. The CDR3 coding sequence is TGTGCCAGCAGTTACTCACGGGCTCTTGAAGCTTTCTTT.

The sample holds many counts of this clone. J is TRBJ1-5 and V is TRBV2; D not resolved. Per germline, CDR1 SNHLY and CDR2 FYNNEI. The CDR3 length is 13 residues. The V and J ends lost 8 bases and 6 bases respectively, with 14 bases between them. This chain's CDR3 is CASELRLGQPQHF. For the CDR3, the DNA is TGTGCCAGCGAACTACGGCTAGGTCAGCCCCAGCATTTT. Supplemented by reference TRBV2 and TRBJ1-5, the full variable domain reads EPEVTQTPSHQVTQMGQEVILRCVPISNHLYFYWYRQILGQKVEFLVSFYNNEISEKSEIFDDQFSVERPDGSNFTLKIRSTKLEDSAMYFCASELRLGQPQHFGDGTRLSIL.

This chain joins TRBV13 and TRBJ2-1; TRBD2 might be the D (6 bases). The CDR3 is 13 amino acids. Per the germline V gene, CDR1 is PRHDT and CDR2 is FYEKMQ (reference sequence). Trimming removed 5 bases from V and 4 bases from J, with 9 bases in between. For the CDR3, the DNA is TGTGCCAGCAGCCCGGGGACTTACAATGAGCAGTTCTTC. Translating gives CASSPGTYNEQFF.

This clone was picked up a small number of times. This rearrangement joins TRBV6-2 or TRBV6-3 to TRBJ1-2; TRBD1 is a possible D gene (5 bases). This CDR3 is 14 amino acids long. Trimming pared 6 bases from V and 0 bases from J, leaving 11 bases between. The V gene's germline CDR1 is MNHEY and CDR2 SVGEGT. CDR3: CASSREATNYGYTF. The CDR3 bases are TGTGCCAGCAGCAGGGAAGCAACTAACTATGGCTACACCTTC.

This clone came up many times. This rearrangement joins TRBV20-1 to TRBJ2-7, with 10 bases identical to TRBD2. This CDR3 contains 13 residues. Trimming took 7 bases from V and 2 from J; bases not matched to a gene: 5. Germline V CDR1 and CDR2: DFQATT, SNEGSKA (reference sequence). CDR3 protein: CSVAGGHPYEQYF. The CDR3 DNA reads TGCAGTGTAGCGGGAGGCCACCCCTACGAGCAGTACTTC.

This sequence joins TRBV9 and TRBJ1-6; D is unresolved. The CDR3 extends over 13 amino acids. The V end lost 0 bases, the J end lost 10 bases, and 8 bases lay between the germline ends. CDR1 is SGDLS, CDR2 YYNGEE, per germline. The CDR3 is CASSVGPKSPLHF. In DNA form, the CDR3 reads TGTGCCAGCAGCGTAGGACCGAAGTCACCCCTCCACTTT. Together with reference TRBV9 and TRBJ1-6, the CDR3 gives the full variable domain: DSGVTQTPKHLITATGQRVTLRCSPRSGDLSVYWYQQSLDQGLQFLIQYYNGEERAKGNILERFSAQQFPDLHSELNLSSLELGDSALYFCASSVGPKSPLHFGNGTRLTVT.

Comment on this clone: The junction does not match germline at one end; this may be a read error. This sequence joins TRBV28 and TRBJ2-1, with TRBD2 matching 11 bases. CDR1 MDHEN and CDR2 SYDVKM come from the germline V gene. The CDR3 runs 17 residues. The CDR3 loop is CASSLFLAGGQNNEQFF. CDR3 DNA sequence: TGTGCCAGCAGCTTATTTCTAGCGGGAGGACAGAACAATGAGCAGTTCTTC.

This clone was counted between two and nine times. The chain uses TRBV11-3 and TRBJ1-6; weak D call: TRBD1 (5 bases). CDR1 is SGHNT and CDR2 is YENEEA in the germline V gene. The CDR3 is 14 residues long. V lost 5 bases and J lost 10, with 15 bases in between. CDR3 region: CASSITGTSSPLHF. The CDR3 nucleotides are TGTGCCAGCAGCATTACCGGGACTTCCTCACCCCTCCACTTT.

This clone was observed at least ten times. This rearrangement joins TRBV11-2 to TRBJ2-1; maybe TRBD1 (6 bases). The CDR3 sequence is 15 residues long. V lost 1 base and J 4 bases, leaving 11 bases between the germline ends. Germline CDR1 SGHAT, CDR2 FQNNGV. In DNA, the CDR3 is TGTGCCAGCAGCTTAGCAGGGGCCGGGTACAATGAGCAGTTCTTC. Its translation is CASSLAGAGYNEQFF.

This clone showed up many times. The CDR3 here is CASSFEGYNEQFF. CDR3 bases: TGTGCCAGCAGTTTTGAAGGGTACAATGAGCAGTTCTTC. The rearrangement links TRBV28 to TRBJ2-1; D is unclear. Germline loops: CDR1 MDHEN, CDR2 SYDVKM. The germline V and J ends were trimmed by 3 bases and 4 bases, with 7 bases remaining between them. The CDR3 runs 13 residues.

At least ten counts were recorded for this clone. V is TRBV9 and J is TRBJ2-3; 7 bases match TRBD2. The V segment lost 0 bases and the J segment 3 bases; nucleotides outside the gene matches: 4. This CDR3 has 15 amino acids. The germline V gene has CDR1 SGDLS and CDR2 YYNGEE. CDR3: CASSVDPGGTDTQYF. CDR3 DNA sequence: TGTGCCAGCAGCGTAGATCCGGGAGGAACAGATACGCAGTATTTT. Drawing the rest from reference TRBV9 and TRBJ2-3, the complete variable domain is DSGVTQTPKHLITATGQRVTLRCSPRSGDLSVYWYQQSLDQGLQFLIQYYNGEERAKGNILERFSAQQFPDLHSELNLSSLELGDSALYFCASSVDPGGTDTQYFGPGTRLTVL.

The V and J genes are TRBV20-1 and TRBJ2-7; 8 bases line up with TRBD1. The germline V gene encodes CDR1 DFQATT and CDR2 SNEGSKA (reference sequence). V was clipped by 3 bases and J by 6 bases; unmatched bases: 7. This CDR3 is built from 13 residues. The CDR3 region is CSASRQGAAEQYF. For the CDR3, the DNA is TGCAGTGCTAGCCGGCAGGGGGCGGCCGAGCAGTACTTC.

Details on this clone: At one of its ends the junction is not consistent with the germline gene, which may arise from a read error. V and J are TRBV20-1 and TRBJ2-1; 8 nucleotides match TRBD1. Germline V CDR1 and CDR2: DFQATT, SNEGSKA (reference sequence). This CDR3 contains 14 residues. CDR3 in DNA: TGCAGTGCCCCAGGACAGGGCATAGCGCATGAGCATTTCTTC. Translation: CSAPGQGIAHEHFF.

V and J are TRBV6-5 and TRBJ2-1; possibly TRBD2 for D (6 bases). Per the germline V gene, CDR1 is MNHEY and CDR2 is SVGAGI. This CDR3 has 15 residues. The germline V and J ends were trimmed by 4 bases and 0 bases, with 10 bases remaining between them. The CDR3 loop is CASSLPGLSYNEQFF. The CDR3 bases are TGTGCCAGCAGTTTACCGGGACTCTCCTACAATGAGCAGTTCTTC.

CDR3 amino acids: CASGSQRGAREQYF. For the CDR3, the DNA is TGTGCCAGCGGTTCGCAAAGGGGGGCGCGGGAGCAGTACTTC. The chain has TRBV6-5 and TRBJ2-7; D tentatively fits TRBD1 or TRBD2 (6 bases each). Germline loops: CDR1 MNHEY, CDR2 SVGAGI. This CDR3 comprises 14 residues. V was clipped by 8 bases and J by 7 bases, with 21 bases between them.

There are a few counts of this clone. The V gene is TRBV6-5, the J gene TRBJ2-2; 10 positions agree with TRBD2. The ends lost 4 bases at V and 5 bases at J; junction bases unmatched: 4. CDR3 length: 15 residues. Germline V gives CDR1 MNHEY, CDR2 SVGAGI. CDR3 nucleotides: TGTGCCAGCAGTTGGCTAGCGGGAGTAACCGGGGAGCTGTTTTTT. This gives the protein CASSWLAGVTGELFF.